Listed below are T cell receptor beta chains from one sample, sequenced in a study of T cells in Graves' hyperthyroidism and ophthalmopathy. TCRdb re-analysed the multiplex PCR reads in MiXCR, keeping a single row per CDR3 protein. The sample lists approximately 560,000 distinct CDR3 sequences, approximately 15% occurring once. Source material: blood. The receptors originated from a woman aged 25 to 39 with Graves' hyperthyroidism. Both conserved end residues are part of each CDR3. Fields, in order: clone size, J gene, V gene, D gene, CDR3 DNA, CDR3 protein. D genes are given only for firm matches. Size tells how often a clone was seen (once, few, many) or the class of an expanded clone, and some rows leave it out.

clone_size: few
j_call: TRBJ2-1
v_call: TRBV27
d_call: NA
cdr3_nt: TGTGCCAGCAGTTCCCGTCCTCCGGGAGCCCTCTACAATGAGCAGTTCTTC
cdr3_aa: CASSSRPPGALYNEQFF

clone_size: many
j_call: TRBJ2-7
v_call: TRBV27
d_call: NA
cdr3_nt: TGTGCCAGCGAGACTAGTACCCACGAGCAGTACTTC
cdr3_aa: CASETSTHEQYF

clone_size: few
j_call: TRBJ2-5
v_call: TRBV3-1
d_call: TRBD1
cdr3_nt: TGTGCCAGCAGCTTACCGACAGGGGAAGAGACCCAGTACTTC
cdr3_aa: CASSLPTGEETQYF

clone_size: NA
j_call: TRBJ2-1
v_call: TRBV5-1
d_call: TRBD2
cdr3_nt: TGCGCCAGCAGCTTGGACGTGAGACTAGCGGGAGATGGGTTCTTC
cdr3_aa: CASSLDVRLAGDGFF

clone_size: few
j_call: TRBJ2-3
v_call: TRBV7-2
d_call: NA
cdr3_nt: TGTGCCAGCAGCCCGCAATGGGGGCAGTATTTT
cdr3_aa: CASSPQWGQYF

clone_size: many
j_call: TRBJ2-1
v_call: TRBV28
d_call: NA
cdr3_nt: TGTGCCAGCAGTTCGCAGAGATCCGGTGAGCAGTTCTTC
cdr3_aa: CASSSQRSGEQFF

clone_size: NA
j_call: TRBJ2-3
v_call: TRBV20-1
d_call: NA
cdr3_nt: TGCAGTGCTAGGATCGTAGCGGCAAGGACGACAGATACGCAGTATTTT
cdr3_aa: CSARIVAARTTDTQYF

clone_size: many
j_call: TRBJ2-1
v_call: TRBV2
d_call: NA
cdr3_nt: TGTGCCAGCAGTGGGGGGACTGTGCCTTACAATGAGCAGTTCTTC
cdr3_aa: CASSGGTVPYNEQFF

clone_size: few
j_call: TRBJ2-3
v_call: TRBV15
d_call: TRBD1
cdr3_nt: TGTGCCACCAGCACAGGTCGGACAGGGGGCACAGATACGCAGTATTTT
cdr3_aa: CATSTGRTGGTDTQYF

clone_size: many
j_call: TRBJ2-5
v_call: TRBV28
d_call: TRBD2
cdr3_nt: TGTGCCAGCAGTGGGCGGGAGACCCCCCAAGAGACCCAGTACTTC
cdr3_aa: CASSGRETPQETQYF

clone_size: NA
j_call: TRBJ2-7
v_call: TRBV5-4
d_call: TRBD2
cdr3_nt: TGTGCCAGCAGCTGGGGACTAGCGGGAGTCTACGAGCAGTACTTC
cdr3_aa: CASSWGLAGVYEQYF

clone_size: NA
j_call: TRBJ2-7
v_call: TRBV3-1
d_call: TRBD1
cdr3_nt: TGTGCCAGCAGCCAAGACCCCACCGGGACAGGGCCCTACGAGCAGTACTTC
cdr3_aa: CASSQDPTGTGPYEQYF

clone_size: NA
j_call: TRBJ2-3
v_call: TRBV3-1
d_call: NA
cdr3_nt: TGTGCCAGCAGCCAAGATCAAGGGCAGTCCACAGATACGCAGTATTTT
cdr3_aa: CASSQDQGQSTDTQYF

clone_size: many
j_call: TRBJ2-7
v_call: TRBV6-5
d_call: NA
cdr3_nt: TGTGCCAGCAGTTACTCGATTCGGCACTCCTACGAGCAGTACTTC
cdr3_aa: CASSYSIRHSYEQYF

clone_size: NA
j_call: TRBJ2-1
v_call: TRBV24-1
d_call: TRBD2
cdr3_nt: TGTGCCACCAGTGATCCGACTAGCGGGGCCACGGGTGAGCAGTTCTTC
cdr3_aa: CATSDPTSGATGEQFF

clone_size: few
j_call: TRBJ2-3
v_call: TRBV20-1
d_call: NA
cdr3_nt: TGCAGTGCTAGTTACGCTAGGGGAGATACGCAGTATTTT
cdr3_aa: CSASYARGDTQYF

clone_size: NA
j_call: TRBJ2-2
v_call: TRBV20-1
d_call: TRBD2
cdr3_nt: TGCAGTGCCTGGACTAGCGGGAACACCGGGGAGCTGTTTTTT
cdr3_aa: CSAWTSGNTGELFF

clone_size: many
j_call: TRBJ2-1
v_call: TRBV2
d_call: NA
cdr3_nt: TGTGCCAGCAGGGCCCTTGAGCAGTTCTTC
cdr3_aa: CASRALEQFF

clone_size: few
j_call: TRBJ2-1
v_call: TRBV20-1
d_call: NA
cdr3_nt: TGCAGTGCTAGAAACCCCCCGGACACGAGCTCCTACAATGAGCAGTTCTTC
cdr3_aa: CSARNPPDTSSYNEQFF

clone_size: few
j_call: TRBJ2-1
v_call: TRBV12-3/TRBV12-4
d_call: TRBD2
cdr3_nt: TGTGCCAGCACGAATCGGGGCGGGAGGTACGGTGAGCAGTTCTTC
cdr3_aa: CASTNRGGRYGEQFF

clone_size: NA
j_call: TRBJ1-5
v_call: TRBV5-5
d_call: NA
cdr3_nt: TGTGCCAGCAGCTTTTGGGCAGGACATAATAGCAATCAGCCCCAGCATTTT
cdr3_aa: CASSFWAGHNSNQPQHF

clone_size: many
j_call: TRBJ2-5
v_call: TRBV27
d_call: NA
cdr3_nt: TGTGCCAGCAGTTTACAGGGGGGACAAGAGACCCAGTACTTC
cdr3_aa: CASSLQGGQETQYF

clone_size: few
j_call: TRBJ2-7
v_call: TRBV10-3
d_call: NA
cdr3_nt: TGTGCCATCAGTGCCGGGCCTTCCTACGAGCAGTACTTC
cdr3_aa: CAISAGPSYEQYF

clone_size: many
j_call: TRBJ2-3
v_call: TRBV20-1
d_call: TRBD2
cdr3_nt: TGCAGTGCTAGCCGAGCGGGAGCCAGAACAGATACGCAGTATTTT
cdr3_aa: CSASRAGARTDTQYF

clone_size: few
j_call: TRBJ2-1
v_call: TRBV7-7
d_call: TRBD2
cdr3_nt: TGTGCTAGCAGCAGCGCGGGGGGCGATGAGCAGTTCTTC
cdr3_aa: CASSSAGGDEQFF

clone_size: few
j_call: TRBJ2-4
v_call: TRBV27
d_call: NA
cdr3_nt: TGTGCCACCGCGAGGGGATTCCAGCTGGGCAAAAACATTCAGTACTTC
cdr3_aa: CATARGFQLGKNIQYF

clone_size: NA
j_call: TRBJ2-7
v_call: TRBV20-1
d_call: NA
cdr3_nt: TGCAGTGCTAGAGATCCTAGGAAAGCCTACGAGCAGTACTTC
cdr3_aa: CSARDPRKAYEQYF

clone_size: NA
j_call: TRBJ2-7
v_call: TRBV7-9
d_call: NA
cdr3_nt: TGTGCCAGCAGCGCCCATGACGAGCAGTACTTC
cdr3_aa: CASSAHDEQYF

clone_size: few
j_call: TRBJ2-1
v_call: TRBV6-5
d_call: NA
cdr3_nt: TGTGCCAGCAGTTACTCGATCGGTTACAATGAGCAGTTCTTC
cdr3_aa: CASSYSIGYNEQFF

clone_size: once
j_call: TRBJ2-1
v_call: TRBV6-2/TRBV6-3
d_call: TRBD1
cdr3_nt: TGTGCCAGCACGCCCGGGACCGGGACAGGGAGGGACAATGAGCAGTTCTTC
cdr3_aa: CASTPGTGTGRDNEQFF